The 13 T cell receptor beta chains presented below share a single source sample, sequenced in a study of STAT3 mutations in large granular lymphocyte leukemia. Which antigens these TCRs recognize remains unknown. Measured with immunoSEQ multiplex PCR; TCRdb has only the in-frame clones, and not every one. The sample consists of 30,000 to 35,000 clones, over 65% of them appearing once. Study-wide points: Every T-LGLL patient had at least one immunodominant TCRbeta clonotype.

Input material: peripheral blood mononuclear cells. The receptors were sampled from a woman in her forties or fifties with T-cell large granular lymphocyte leukemia. Some clones in this sample may be carry-over from other donors' samples.

The J gene is TRBJ1-1, the V gene TRBV5-1, with 8 bases matching TRBD1. Trimming took 0 bases from V and 1 from J; bases not matched to a gene: 2. There are 15 residues in the CDR3. CDR1 SGHRS and CDR2 YFSETQ come from the germline V gene. The CDR3 here is CASSLGQGRNTEAFF. The CDR3 DNA is TGCGCCAGCAGCTTGGGACAGGGGCGGAACACTGAAGCTTTCTTT.

This chain links TRBV30 with TRBJ1-2, with a possible D match to TRBD1 (5 bases). The V gene's germline CDR1 is GTSNPN and CDR2 SVGIG (reference sequence). The ends were cut back, 3 bases at V and 0 bases at J, with 14 bases in the middle. The CDR3 sequence is 15 residues long. CDR3 sequence (DNA): TGTGCCTGGAGCCCCTACGGGGCAGCTAACTATGGCTACACCTTC. Its translation: CAWSPYGAANYGYTF.

The count of this clone is one. The chain is built from TRBV5-4 and TRBJ1-2; D is undetermined. V was cut by 1 base and J by 4 bases, with 14 bases left in between. The CDR3 has 15 amino acids. The germline gives CDR1 SGHNT, CDR2 YYREEE (reference sequence). The CDR3 loop is CASSLIGEEAYGYTF. The CDR3 DNA reads as TGTGCCAGCAGCTTGATCGGGGAGGAAGCCTATGGCTACACCTTC.

This chain joins TRBV7-2 and TRBJ1-1, with D perhaps TRBD1 (5 bases). Germline CDR1 reads SGHTA; CDR2 reads FQGNSA. The V gene lost 5 bases and the J gene lost 5 bases, with 21 bases spanning the gap. This CDR3 is built from 16 residues. CDR3 coding DNA: TGTGCCAGCAGCCCCCAATTGACAGCCCTGAGGACTGAAGCTTTCTTT. This translates into CASSPQLTALRTEAFF. Complete variable domain (other parts from reference TRBV7-2 and TRBJ1-1): GAGVSQSPSNKVTEKGKDVELRCDPISGHTALYWYRQSLGQGLEFLIYFQGNSAPDKSGLPSDRFSAERTGGSVSTLTIQRTQQEDSAVYLCASSPQLTALRTEAFFGQGTRLTVV.

The chain joins TRBV4-3 to TRBJ1-2; no clear D. The CDR3 sequence is 14 residues long. Trimming took off 0 bases at V and 8 bases at J, with 13 bases between the two ends. The germline V gene has CDR1 LGHNA and CDR2 YSLEER. The CDR3 spells CASSQDPSRRGYTF. The CDR3 nucleotides are TGCGCCAGCAGCCAAGATCCGTCCAGGCGGGGCTACACCTTC.

This sequence joins TRBV18 and TRBJ2-3; TRBD2 agrees at 7 bases. The CDR3 length is 18 residues. Germline CDR1 is KGHSH and CDR2 is LQKENI. The junction had 12 bases not matched to a gene; V was cut back by 2 bases and J by 1 base. The CDR3 sequence: CASSPGGRRPVGTDTQYF. CDR3 coding DNA: TGTGCCAGCTCACCAGGCGGGAGACGTCCTGTTGGCACAGATACGCAGTATTTT.

The chain employs TRBV5-1 and TRBJ2-7; TRBD2 matches 10 bases. Per germline, CDR1 SGHRS and CDR2 YFSETQ. The CDR3 covers 15 residues. V was pared by 4 bases and J by 4 bases, with 8 bases of the junction left unmatched. The CDR3 reads CASSAAGAGGYEQYF. CDR3 nucleotide sequence: TGCGCCAGCAGCGCCGCGGGAGCGGGAGGGTACGAGCAGTACTTC.

This chain connects TRBV25-1 to TRBJ1-2; no clear D gene. Per germline, CDR1 MGHDK and CDR2 SYGVNS. Trimming took off 6 bases at V and 3 bases at J, with 11 bases between the two ends. The CDR3 runs 13 residues. This chain's CDR3 is CASRPSWDYGYTF. The CDR3 DNA reads as TGTGCCAGCAGACCTTCTTGGGACTATGGCTACACCTTC.

This sequence joins TRBV12-5 and TRBJ2-3; maybe TRBD1 (5 bases). Germline assignment: CDR1 LGHNT and CDR2 FRNRAP. Trimming shortened V by 0 bases and J by 4 bases, and 14 bases separated the two germline ends. This CDR3 region has 16 residues. This chain's CDR3 is CASGLVLQGSADTQYF. In DNA, the CDR3 is TGTGCTAGTGGTTTGGTACTCCAGGGAAGCGCAGATACGCAGTATTTT.

V usage is TRBV27 and J usage is TRBJ1-2; 7 bases agree with TRBD1. Germline CDR1 is MNHEY and CDR2 is SMNVEV (reference sequence). The CDR3 totals 14 residues. Losses at the gene ends were 2 bases for V and 2 bases for J; bases not matched to a gene: 2. The CDR3 DNA sequence: TGTGCCAGCAGTTTAGGCAGGGGGAACTATGGCTACACCTTC. Amino acid sequence: CASSLGRGNYGYTF.

This chain uses TRBV28 with TRBJ1-2; D gene unclear. CDR3 length: 14 amino acids. Germline loops: CDR1 MDHEN, CDR2 SYDVKM. Trimming left V 7 bases short and J 6 bases short, with 18 bases between. The CDR3 nucleotides are TGTGCCAGCACCCAAACTCTGCTGGTCCATGGCTACACCTTC. This gives the protein CASTQTLLVHGYTF.

This clone occurred a few times. The V call is TRBV5-1, the J call TRBJ1-2; no reliable D call. Trimming left V 0 bases short and J 4 bases short, with 10 bases between. Germline assignment: CDR1 SGHRS and CDR2 YFSETQ. This CDR3 spans 14 amino acids. The CDR3 is CASSLEGWGYGYTF. In nucleotides, the CDR3 is TGCGCCAGCAGCTTGGAAGGTTGGGGCTATGGCTACACCTTC.

The chain combines TRBV6-6 with TRBJ2-7, with 8 nucleotides matching TRBD2. The CDR3 sequence is 13 residues long. Germline CDR1 and CDR2: MNHNY and SVGAGI (reference sequence). Germline trimming cut 6 bases from V and 2 bases from J; bases unmatched to any gene: 3. The CDR3 here is CASRSGLAYEQYF. The CDR3, as DNA: TGTGCCAGCAGATCGGGACTAGCCTACGAGCAGTACTTC.